Listed below are T cell receptor beta chains from one sample, sequenced in a study of blood T cell repertoires in COVID-19. Assay: immunoSEQ multiplex PCR; the TCRdb copy retains only in-frame clones and omits some. The sample yields about 95,000 clones, approximately 91% seen once. Sequenced material: peripheral blood. The receptors come from a woman in her 70s with acute or convalescent COVID-19. The CDR3 runs from the conserved cysteine through the conserved F or W. A D gene is named only where the DNA matches it firmly. The size field is filled for only some rows; it gives once, few, many or a size class.

TRBJ2-3	TRBV10-1	.	TRBD2	TGCGCCAGCAGGTCAAACGGGGGGGACACAGATACGCAGTATTTT	CASRSNGGDTDTQYF
TRBJ2-3	TRBV27	many	.	TGTGCCAGCAGTTCCCGACACTCTAGCACAGATACGCAGTATTTT	CASSSRHSSTDTQYF
TRBJ1-5	TRBV3-1/TRBV3-2	.	.	TGTGCCAGCAGCCAAGCGAGGTCTCAGCCCCAGCATTTT	CASSQARSQPQHF
TRBJ2-3	TRBV30	.	TRBD2	TGTGCCTGGAGTGTACAAGCGGGGGACACAGATACGCAGTATTTT	CAWSVQAGDTDTQYF
TRBJ1-1	TRBV6-5	.	.	TGTGCCAGCAGTTACCCAGGGGCAACTGAAGCTTTCTTT	CASSYPGATEAFF
TRBJ1-1	TRBV6-5	.	TRBD1	TGTGCCAGCCGGACAGGGCCTATTTCCACTGAAGCTTTCTTT	CASRTGPISTEAFF
TRBJ1-4	TRBV18	.	.	TGTGCCAGCTCCCTTCTGACTCATCCGAATGAAAAACTGTTTTTT	CASSLLTHPNEKLFF
TRBJ1-2	TRBV7-2	.	TRBD1	TGTGCCAGCAGCCCGCGACAGGGGGTTTACTATGGCTACACCTTC	CASSPRQGVYYGYTF
TRBJ1-3	TRBV2	.	.	TGTGCCAGCAGTGACCGTTGGGGGCAGGGCAAGAACACCATATATTTT	CASSDRWGQGKNTIYF
TRBJ2-1	TRBV3-1/TRBV3-2	.	.	TGTGCCAGCAGCCAGACTTTGCTGGCGGGAAACTCCTACAATGAGCAGTTCTTC	CASSQTLLAGNSYNEQFF
TRBJ1-5	TRBV6-5	.	.	TGTGCCAGCGGAGTAAGTAAATATAGCAATCAGCCCCAGCATTTT	CASGVSKYSNQPQHF
TRBJ1-5	TRBV5-6	.	.	TGTGCCAGCAGCTTTTTTGACAGGAGCAATCAGCCCCAGCATTTT	CASSFFDRSNQPQHF
TRBJ2-2	TRBV15	.	TRBD2	TGTGCCACCAGCAGAGATACGGGAGGGAGAGGCACCGGGGAGCTGTTTTTT	CATSRDTGGRGTGELFF
TRBJ1-4	TRBV6-5	.	.	TGTGCCAGCAGCCTACATGAAAAACTGTTTTTT	CASSLHEKLFF
TRBJ1-6	TRBV27	.	TRBD1	TGTGCCAGCAGTTTATCAGGGGGCGTTAATTCACCCCTCCACTTT	CASSLSGGVNSPLHF
TRBJ1-3	TRBV6-5	.	.	TGTGCCAGCGGCTTGCATTATTTAACGGGAAACACCATATATTTT	CASGLHYLTGNTIYF
TRBJ1-4	TRBV19	.	TRBD1	TGTGCCAGTAGTAGACTCGACAGGGGCCGGGGAGAAAAACTGTTTTTT	CASSRLDRGRGEKLFF
TRBJ2-3	TRBV11-2	.	.	TGTGCCAGCAGCTTAGATCCAGTACGCACAGATACGCAGTATTTT	CASSLDPVRTDTQYF
TRBJ1-5	TRBV2	few	.	TGTGCCAGCAACGGGGACGGGGGGAATCAGCCCCAGCATTTT	CASNGDGGNQPQHF
TRBJ1-5	TRBV10-2	.	.	TGCGCCAGCAGTGAGTCGGCAGGGCTTGGCAATCAGCCCCAGCATTTT	CASSESAGLGNQPQHF
TRBJ2-2	TRBV19	.	TRBD2	TGTGCCAGTAGTGAACGGGGGGGCATAGCCGGGGAGCTGTTTTTT	CASSERGGIAGELFF
TRBJ1-3	TRBV7-2	.	TRBD1	TGTGCCAGCAGCAGCCCGGACAGGGCTGGAAACACCATATATTTT	CASSSPDRAGNTIYF
TRBJ1-2	TRBV5-8	once	TRBD1	TGTGCCAGCAGCCTTACAGGGGATCGTCGTGGCTACACCTTC	CASSLTGDRRGYTF
TRBJ2-5	TRBV6-2/TRBV6-3	.	TRBD2	TGTGCCAGCAGTAGGAGCGGGAGGGTGGAGACCCAGTACTTC	CASSRSGRVETQYF
TRBJ1-5	TRBV10-2	.	.	TGCGCCAGCAGTGAGGGAGGGAAAAGCAATCAGCCCCAGCATTTT	CASSEGGKSNQPQHF
TRBJ2-7	TRBV3-1/TRBV3-2	.	.	TGTGCCAGCAGCCAAGGGTCCCAGACCTACGAGCAGTACTTC	CASSQGSQTYEQYF
TRBJ1-4	TRBV3-1/TRBV3-2	.	TRBD1	TGTGCCAGCAGCCGACAGGGGCTCAAAAAACTGTTTTTT	CASSRQGLKKLFF
TRBJ1-1	TRBV27	.	.	TGTGCCAGCAGATCTTACAGGGATAGCTTGGAAGCTTTCTTT	CASRSYRDSLEAFF
TRBJ1-1	TRBV2	.	.	TGTGCCAGCAGTAGGCGACAGATGAACACTGAAGCTTTCTTT	CASSRRQMNTEAFF
TRBJ1-5	TRBV19	.	TRBD1	TGTGCCAGTAGTGTGACAGGGGGCGCGCAACAGCCCCAGCATTTT	CASSVTGGAQQPQHF
TRBJ2-7	TRBV3-1/TRBV3-2	.	TRBD2	TGTGCCAGCAGCCAAGCCGGGACTAGCGGGAGCGGGGCCAGCTCCTACGAGCAGTACTTC	CASSQAGTSGSGASSYEQYF
TRBJ1-1	TRBV5-1	.	.	TGCGCCAGCAGCTTGGGCGGGGCTGCCACTGAAGCTTTCTTT	CASSLGGAATEAFF
TRBJ1-3	TRBV6-5	.	TRBD1	TGTGCCAGCTCGGACAGGGTAAACGGAAACACCATATATTTT	CASSDRVNGNTIYF
TRBJ2-1	TRBV7-9	.	.	TGTGCCAGCAGCTTAAGTTTTGGGGTCAGGGGAATCTTCAATGAGCAGTTCTTC	CASSLSFGVRGIFNEQFF
TRBJ1-1	TRBV12-3/TRBV12-4	.	.	TGTGCCAGCAGTTATACAGAGAACACTGAAGCTTTCTTT	CASSYTENTEAFF
TRBJ2-5	TRBV3-1/TRBV3-2	.	TRBD2	TGTGCCAGCAGCCAAGGGAACCGCAAGCCGGGACTAGGAGTTGAGACCCAGTACTTC	CASSQGNRKPGLGVETQYF
TRBJ2-3	TRBV19	.	TRBD1	TGTGCCAGTAGTATTAGGACAGGGTTAACAGATACGCAGTATTTT	CASSIRTGLTDTQYF
TRBJ1-3	TRBV10-3	few	.	TGTGCCATCAGCCCAGGGTTTCCTGGAAACACCATATATTTT	CAISPGFPGNTIYF
TRBJ1-5	TRBV28	.	TRBD1	TGTGCCAGCAGCCCGACAGGGCTAGGGCAGCCCCAGCATTTT	CASSPTGLGQPQHF
TRBJ2-3	TRBV9	.	.	TGTGCCAGCAGCGTAGATTCAGGGAGGGATACGCAGTATTTT	CASSVDSGRDTQYF
TRBJ2-6	TRBV5-1	.	.	TGCGCCAGCAGCGAACTATACGGGGCCAACGTCCTGACTTTC	CASSELYGANVLTF
TRBJ2-1	TRBV10-1	.	TRBD2	TGCGCCAGCAGGCTACCGCTCGAGCGGGACTGGGTCTACAATGAGCAGTTCTTC	CASRLPLERDWVYNEQFF
TRBJ2-5	TRBV21-1	.	.	TGTGCCAGCAGCAAAGTCCTAAAAAGGAGTGCTCCCCCCGGAGAGACCCAGTACTTC	CASSKVLKRSAPPGETQYF
TRBJ1-1	TRBV3-1/TRBV3-2	.	.	TGTGCCAGCAGCCTACATGAGGGAGCTGAAGCTTTCTTT	CASSLHEGAEAFF
TRBJ2-1	TRBV5-6	.	TRBD1	TGTGCCAGCAGCTTTTATACAGGGGGAAGGGATGAGCAGTTCTTC	CASSFYTGGRDEQFF
TRBJ1-4	TRBV7-9	.	.	TGTGCCAGCAGCGAAGGTGGCAGGGTTGGGGAAAAACTGTTTTTT	CASSEGGRVGEKLFF
TRBJ1-5	TRBV13	.	TRBD1	TGTGCCAGCAGTAGGGGACAGGGAGGTCAGCCCCAGCATTTT	CASSRGQGGQPQHF
TRBJ1-3	TRBV5-1	.	TRBD1	TGCGCCAGCAGCTTGGCCGGGGACAGCTCTGGAAACACCATATATTTT	CASSLAGDSSGNTIYF
TRBJ1-5	TRBV27	.	.	TGTGCCAGCAGTTTTCTAGAGCCCAATCAGCCCCAGCATTTT	CASSFLEPNQPQHF
TRBJ2-1	TRBV5-1	.	.	TGCGCCAGCAGCCTTAGGTGGTCGGACAGCAGGGTCAATGAGCAGTTCTTC	CASSLRWSDSRVNEQFF
TRBJ1-6	TRBV28	.	.	TGTGCCAGCAGTTTAGAGACAGCTAATTCACCCCTCCACTTT	CASSLETANSPLHF